The 10 T cell receptor beta chains given below trace back to one sample, sequenced in a study of blood T cells in healthy people across ages. The second PCR ran roughly 7 to 11 cycles with a sample-barcoded 5' primer and J-beta primers. TCRdb re-called the 5' RACE reads through MiXCR, storing one row per CDR3 protein. The table has 1.2 million to 1.5 million distinct CDR3 sequences, 40% to 50% seen once. The sequencing sample was made of blood. Source of these receptors: a woman aged 18-29 years in good health.

The chain is built from TRBV12-3 or TRBV12-4 and TRBJ1-4, with 8 bases that match TRBD1. The CDR3 loop spans 14 amino acids. V lost 5 bases and J lost 8; bases outside the gene matches: 7. The CDR3 nucleotides are TGTGCCAGCAGTACGGACAGGGTACCGGAAAAACTGTTTTTT. This gives the protein CASSTDRVPEKLFF.

This rearrangement joins TRBV3-1 to TRBJ2-1; D unresolved. The length of the CDR3 is 15 residues. V gave up 3 bases and J gave up 0 bases, with 9 bases separating them. CDR1 is LGHDT, CDR2 YNNKEL, per germline (reference sequence). The CDR3 sequence: CASSQHASSYNEQFF. In nucleotides, the CDR3 is TGTGCCAGCAGCCAGCATGCGAGCTCCTACAATGAGCAGTTCTTC.

In regard to this clonotype: Its ends do not fully match the called genes, so a read error is possible. The chain couples TRBV7-8 to TRBJ2-3; 9 positions agree with TRBD1. From germline, CDR1 is SGHVS and CDR2 FQNEAQ. This CDR3 spans 15 amino acids. The CDR3 reads CASSLEGQGRDTRYF. Here the CDR3 DNA reads TGTGCCAGCAGCTTAGAAGGACAGGGGCGGGATACGCGGTATTTT.

The chain uses TRBV12-3 or TRBV12-4 and TRBJ2-1; 9 bases align to TRBD2. CDR3 size: 15 residues. V shed 6 bases, J shed 6 bases, and the junction held 9 bases outside the gene matches. The CDR3 DNA reads as TGTGCCAGCAGACAACTGGGACTAGCAGGCAATGAGCAGTTCTTC. Protein product: CASRQLGLAGNEQFF.

This chain uses TRBV10-3 with TRBJ2-7; tentative D call: TRBD1 (6 bases). This CDR3 is built from 12 residues. With 7 bases removed from V and 3 bases from J, the gap between germline ends came to 10 bases. Germline values: CDR1 ENHRY, CDR2 SYGVKD. The CDR3 region is CAITTDSYEQYF. DNA of the CDR3: TGTGCCATCACTACGGACAGCTACGAGCAGTACTTC.

This rearrangement joins TRBV27 to TRBJ1-2; D is possibly TRBD1 (6 bases). The CDR3 is 15 amino acids. V was pared by 1 base and J by 4 bases, with 13 bases between. The V gene's germline CDR1 is MNHEY and CDR2 SMNVEV (reference sequence). CDR3 protein: CASSLLTGRGYGYTF. CDR3 nucleotide sequence: TGTGCCAGCAGTTTATTAACAGGGAGAGGCTATGGCTACACCTTC.

This clonotype has just a few counts. The chain carries TRBV12-5 and TRBJ2-5, with 10 bases lining up with TRBD2. Losses at the gene ends were 7 bases for V and 5 bases for J; bases not matched to a gene: 10. The V gene's germline CDR1 is LGHNT and CDR2 FRNRAP. The CDR3 extends over 15 amino acids. CDR3 amino acids: CASAGSGRPRETQYF. CDR3 DNA: TGTGCTAGTGCCGGTAGCGGGAGGCCCCGGGAGACCCAGTACTTC.

The CDR3 region has the DNA TGCAGTGCTAATCCAGCCGGGCCCCCATCGGGGGGCTACACCTTC. Translation: CSANPAGPPSGGYTF. The chain couples TRBV20-1 to TRBJ1-2; D call uncertain. V was clipped by 4 bases and J by 8 bases, with 23 bases between them. The CDR3 contains 15 residues. Germline V gene sequence: CDR1 DFQATT, CDR2 SNEGSKA (reference sequence).

The V and J genes are TRBV9 and TRBJ2-1; TRBD2 matches at 7 bases. The V gene end was trimmed by 6 bases and the J gene end by 5 bases; junction bases not matched to a gene: 14. The V gene's germline CDR1 is SGDLS and CDR2 YYNGEE. The CDR3 contains 16 residues. The CDR3 loop is CASTDPGGRDNNEQFF. For the CDR3, the DNA is TGTGCCAGCACCGACCCGGGAGGTAGGGATAACAATGAGCAGTTCTTC. Together with reference TRBV9 and TRBJ2-1, the CDR3 gives the full variable domain: DSGVTQTPKHLITATGQRVTLRCSPRSGDLSVYWYQQSLDQGLQFLIQYYNGEERAKGNILERFSAQQFPDLHSELNLSSLELGDSALYFCASTDPGGRDNNEQFFGPGTRLTVL.

The V and J genes are TRBV30 and TRBJ2-5; TRBD1 might be the D (6 bases). The CDR3 contains 16 residues. CDR1 GTSNPN and CDR2 SVGIG come from the germline V gene (reference sequence). The V end lost 5 bases, the J end lost 3 bases, and 22 bases lay between the germline ends. This CDR3 reads CAWGWYVTGKKETQYF. CDR3 DNA sequence: TGTGCCTGGGGATGGTACGTGACAGGAAAAAAAGAGACCCAGTACTTC.